The 12 T cell receptor beta chains listed next were all sequenced from one sample in a study of cytomegalovirus exposure and HLA in healthy donors. Use of 60 Vbeta and 13 Jbeta primers characterized the PCR. Repertoires were generated with immunoSEQ multiplex PCR, while TCRdb's copy carries only in-frame clones and drops some. Here the sample spans under 200,000 clones, approximately 85% being singletons. Sequenced input: PBMCs. These TCRs come from a man younger than 35 in good health and CMV-seropositive.

This clone is a singleton in its sample. The chain carries TRBV5-1 and TRBJ2-5; no clear D. Looked up from germline, CDR1 is SGHRS and CDR2 is YFSETQ. V was trimmed by 4 bases and J by 8 bases, leaving 18 bases between them. The CDR3 is made up of 14 amino acids. The DNA of the CDR3 is TGCGCCAGCAGCCCGCTAGGAAACAACGTTACCCAGTACTTC. This codes for CASSPLGNNVTQYF.

This rearrangement joins TRBV6-5 to TRBJ2-7; maybe TRBD2 (5 bases). CDR3 length: 13 amino acids. Germline-derived CDR1 and CDR2 are MNHEY and SVGAGI. With 2 bases removed from V and 1 base from J, the gap between germline ends came to 6 bases. In nucleotides, the CDR3 is TGTGCCAGCAGTTACCCGGGGTCCTACGAGCAGTACTTC. Its protein product is CASSYPGSYEQYF.

This rearrangement joins TRBV18 to TRBJ2-3, with a possible D match to TRBD2 (5 bases). CDR1 and CDR2 from the germline V gene are KGHSH and LQKENI. With 0 bases removed from V and 2 bases from J, the gap between germline ends came to 9 bases. The CDR3 runs 15 residues. Written as DNA, the CDR3 is TGTGCCAGCTCACCACCATCAGCGGCCACAGATACGCAGTATTTT. Translated: CASSPPSAATDTQYF.

The J gene is TRBJ2-7, the V gene TRBV4-3, with a weak D call TRBD2 (6 bases). This CDR3 is 15 amino acids long. CDR1 is LGHNA, CDR2 YSLEER, per germline. Between the trimmed V and J ends, which lost 4 bases and 1 base, there was a span of 14 bases. The CDR3 nucleotides are TGCGCCAGCAGCCTCCACGGTGGGGGGTCCTACGAGCAGTACTTC. Protein: CASSLHGGGSYEQYF.

The chain uses TRBV15 and TRBJ1-2; D is perhaps TRBD1 (5 bases). This CDR3 is built from 12 residues. The germline V gene has CDR1 LNHNV and CDR2 YYDKDF (reference sequence). V gave up 4 bases and J gave up 3 bases, with 6 bases separating them. The CDR3 protein is CATSKTDYGYTF. DNA for the CDR3: TGTGCCACCAGCAAGACAGACTATGGCTACACCTTC.

The V gene is TRBV18, the J gene TRBJ2-2, with unresolved D. V lost 2 bases to trimming and J lost 9 bases, with 19 bases between them. The CDR3 length is 16 residues. CDR1 KGHSH and CDR2 LQKENI come from the germline V gene. CDR3 coding DNA: TGTGCCAGCTCACCATCAACCCCCCGAGGCGATAGGGAGCTGTTTTTT. Amino acids: CASSPSTPRGDRELFF.

The gene calls are TRBV6-1 and TRBJ2-6, with 9 bases lining up with TRBD1. Germline CDR1 MNHNS, CDR2 SASEGT. The ends lost 1 base at V and 0 bases at J; junction bases unmatched: 1. The CDR3 contains 17 residues. CDR3 loop: CASSEDRGLSGANVLTF. For the CDR3, the DNA is TGTGCCAGCAGTGAAGACAGGGGGCTCTCTGGGGCCAACGTCCTGACTTTC.

This clone has only a few counts. The identical CDR3 is also encoded by other nucleotide sequences in the sample. The chain uses TRBV10-3 and TRBJ2-7, with D possibly TRBD1 on 6 matching bases. This CDR3 is 12 amino acids long. V lost 0 bases to trimming and J lost 6 bases, with 6 bases between them. Germline CDR1 is ENHRY and CDR2 is SYGVKD. The CDR3 protein is CAISESGGEQYF. In DNA form, the CDR3 reads TGTGCCATCAGTGAGTCAGGGGGCGAGCAGTACTTC.

CDR3 in amino acids: CASSQNDRGMHQPQHF. CDR3 sequence (DNA): TGTGCCAGCAGCCAGAATGACAGGGGGATGCATCAGCCCCAGCATTTT. The chain couples TRBV7-2 to TRBJ1-5; 9 nucleotides match TRBD1. CDR3 length: 16 residues. CDR1 and CDR2 (germline): SGHTA, FQGNSA. V lost 5 bases, J lost 5 bases, and 10 bases stayed unmatched.

The CDR3 loop is CASSLEAGGLSDTQYF. In nucleotides, the CDR3 is TGTGCCAGCAGCTTAGAGGCGGGGGGGCTTTCAGATACGCAGTATTTT. J is TRBJ2-3 and V is TRBV7-8; 9 positions agree with TRBD2. Per the germline V gene, CDR1 is SGHVS and CDR2 is FQNEAQ. V was pared by 1 base and J by 4 bases, with 6 bases of the junction left unmatched. CDR3 size: 16 residues.

The chain combines TRBV27 with TRBJ2-5; the D gene is possibly TRBD1 (6 bases). The J call is uncertain, as TRBJ2-7 better fits the DNA end. The germline gives CDR1 MNHEY, CDR2 SMNVEV (reference sequence). The CDR3 sequence is 16 residues long. The CDR3 sequence is CASSLSRQASFYEQYF. The CDR3 DNA reads TGTGCCAGCAGTTTATCGAGACAGGCGAGCTTTTACGAGCAGTACTTC.

CDR3 DNA sequence: TGCGCCAGCAAGGGGGCAGGGCCCAGCTCCTACGAGCAGTACTTC. Translating gives CASKGAGPSSYEQYF. The V and J genes are TRBV5-1 and TRBJ2-7, with 7 bases matching TRBD1. The CDR3 totals 15 residues. With V trimmed by 6 bases and J by 0 bases, 9 bases remained unmatched. Germline V lookup: CDR1 SGHRS, CDR2 YFSETQ.